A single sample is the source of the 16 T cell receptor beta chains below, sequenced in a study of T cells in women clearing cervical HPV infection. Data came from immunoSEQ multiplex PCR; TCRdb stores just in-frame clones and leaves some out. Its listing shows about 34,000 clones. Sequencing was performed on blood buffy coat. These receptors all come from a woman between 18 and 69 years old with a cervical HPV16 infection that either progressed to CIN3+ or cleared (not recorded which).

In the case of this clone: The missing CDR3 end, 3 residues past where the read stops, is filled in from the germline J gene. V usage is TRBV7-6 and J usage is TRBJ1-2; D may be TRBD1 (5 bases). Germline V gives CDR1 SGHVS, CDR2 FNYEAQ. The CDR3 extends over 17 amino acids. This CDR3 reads CASSLGLAGGLYNDYTF. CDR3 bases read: TGTGCCAGCAGCCTAGGACTAGCGGGGGGTCTCTACAATGAC.

This CDR3 reads CASSFGGGNQPQYF. The DNA read from the CDR3 is TGTGCCAGCAGCTTCGGGGGGGGCAATCAGCCG. The gene calls are TRBV7-9 and TRBJ2-3; 8 bases are a match to TRBD2. The read terminates 3 residues before the CDR3 end, so the remaining end is supplied by the germline J gene. The length of the CDR3 is 14 residues. The V gene's germline CDR1 is SEHNR and CDR2 FQNEAQ (reference sequence). The whole variable domain, remainder taken from reference TRBV7-9 and TRBJ2-3, is DTGVSQNPRHKITKRGQNVTFRCDPISEHNRLYWYRQTLGQGPEFLTYFQNEAQLEKSRLLSDRFSAERPKGSFSTLEIQRTEQGDSAMYLCASSFGGGNQPQYFGPGTRLTVL.

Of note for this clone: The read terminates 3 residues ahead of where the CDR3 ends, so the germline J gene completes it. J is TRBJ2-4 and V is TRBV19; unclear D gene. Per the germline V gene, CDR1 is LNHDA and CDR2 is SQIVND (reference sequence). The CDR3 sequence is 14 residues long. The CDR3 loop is CASSRPQVRYGQYF. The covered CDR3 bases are TGTGCCAGTAGTAGGCCCCAAGTGCGGTATGGT.

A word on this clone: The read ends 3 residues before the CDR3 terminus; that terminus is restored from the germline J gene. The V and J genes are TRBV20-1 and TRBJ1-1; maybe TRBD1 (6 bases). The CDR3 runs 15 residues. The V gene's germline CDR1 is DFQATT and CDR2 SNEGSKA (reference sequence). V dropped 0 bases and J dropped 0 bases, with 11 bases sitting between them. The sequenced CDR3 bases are TGCAGTGCTAGAGATAAGGGGGTAGTGAACACTGAA. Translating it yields CSARDKGVVNTE. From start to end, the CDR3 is CSARDKGVVNTEAFF.

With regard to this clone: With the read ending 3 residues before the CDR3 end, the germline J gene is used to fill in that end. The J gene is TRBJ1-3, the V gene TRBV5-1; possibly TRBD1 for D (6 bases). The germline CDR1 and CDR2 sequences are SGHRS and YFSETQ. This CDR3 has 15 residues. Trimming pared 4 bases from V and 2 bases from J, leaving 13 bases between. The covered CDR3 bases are TGCGCCAGCAGCGAAACAGGGATGGCTGGAAACACC. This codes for CASSETGMAGNT. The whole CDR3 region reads CASSETGMAGNTIYF.

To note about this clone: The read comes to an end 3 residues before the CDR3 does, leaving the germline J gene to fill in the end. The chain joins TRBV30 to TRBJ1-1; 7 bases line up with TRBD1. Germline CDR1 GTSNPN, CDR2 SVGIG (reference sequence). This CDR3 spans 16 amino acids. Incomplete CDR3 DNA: TGTGCCTGGAGGCTAGCAGGGGGGAAAGTAGTACACCAA. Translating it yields CAWRLAGGKVVHQ. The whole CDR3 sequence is CAWRLAGGKVVHQAFF. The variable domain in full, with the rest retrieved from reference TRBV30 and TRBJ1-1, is SQTIHQWPATLVQPVGSPLSLECTVEGTSNPNLYWYRQAAGRGLQLLFYSVGIGQISSEVPQNLSASRPQDRQFILSSKKLLLSDSGFYLCAWRLAGGKVVHQAFFGQGTRLTVV.

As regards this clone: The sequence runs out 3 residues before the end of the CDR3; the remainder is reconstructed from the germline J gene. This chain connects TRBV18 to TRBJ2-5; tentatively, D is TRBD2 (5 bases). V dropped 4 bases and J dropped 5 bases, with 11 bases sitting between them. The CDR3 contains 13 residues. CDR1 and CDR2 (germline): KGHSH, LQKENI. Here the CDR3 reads CASSRRSGETQYF. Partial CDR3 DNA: TGTGCCAGCTCACGGCGGTCGGGGGAGACC.

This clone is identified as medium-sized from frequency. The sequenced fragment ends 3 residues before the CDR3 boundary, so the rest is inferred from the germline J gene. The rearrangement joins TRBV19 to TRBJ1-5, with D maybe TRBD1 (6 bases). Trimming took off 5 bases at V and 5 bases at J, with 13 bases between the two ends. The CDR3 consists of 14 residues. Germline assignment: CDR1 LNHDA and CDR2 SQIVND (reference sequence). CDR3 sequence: CASSPTGLDQPQHF. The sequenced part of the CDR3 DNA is TGTGCCAGTAGTCCGACAGGATTGGATCAGCCC.

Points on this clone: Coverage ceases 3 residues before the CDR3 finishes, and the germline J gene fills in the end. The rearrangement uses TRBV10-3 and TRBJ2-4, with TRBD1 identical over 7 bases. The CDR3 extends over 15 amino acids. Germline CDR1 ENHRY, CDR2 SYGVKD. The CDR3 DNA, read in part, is TGTGCCATCAGTGAGAAGTCACAGGGGTCCTATGGT. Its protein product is CAISEKSQGSYG. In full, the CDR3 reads CAISEKSQGSYGQYF.

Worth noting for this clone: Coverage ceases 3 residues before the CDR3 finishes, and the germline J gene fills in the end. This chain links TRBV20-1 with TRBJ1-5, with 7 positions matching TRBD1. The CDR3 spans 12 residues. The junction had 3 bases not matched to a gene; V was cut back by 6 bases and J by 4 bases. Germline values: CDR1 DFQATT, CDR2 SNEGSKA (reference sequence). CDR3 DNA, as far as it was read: TGCAGTGCCAACAGGGGAAATCAGCCC. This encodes CSANRGNQP. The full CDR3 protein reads CSANRGNQPQHF.

CDR3: CASSPEAGADTEAFF. The CDR3 DNA, read in part, is TGTGCCAGCAGCCCGGAAGCAGGGGCGGACACTGAA. The gene calls are TRBV5-4 and TRBJ1-1, with D tentatively TRBD1 (6 bases). The read finishes 3 residues shy of the CDR3 end, and the germline J gene is used to complete it. The CDR3 is made up of 15 amino acids. Trimming took 4 bases from V and 3 from J, leaving 16 bases between them. Germline V gives CDR1 SGHNT, CDR2 YYREEE (reference sequence).

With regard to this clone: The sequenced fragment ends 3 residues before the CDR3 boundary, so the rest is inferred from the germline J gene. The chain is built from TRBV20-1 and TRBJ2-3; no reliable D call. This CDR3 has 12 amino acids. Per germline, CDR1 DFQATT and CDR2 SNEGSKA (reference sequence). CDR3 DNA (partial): TGCAGTGCTAGTTTGAGTGACGGGACG. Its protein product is CSASLSDGT. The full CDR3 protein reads CSASLSDGTQYF.

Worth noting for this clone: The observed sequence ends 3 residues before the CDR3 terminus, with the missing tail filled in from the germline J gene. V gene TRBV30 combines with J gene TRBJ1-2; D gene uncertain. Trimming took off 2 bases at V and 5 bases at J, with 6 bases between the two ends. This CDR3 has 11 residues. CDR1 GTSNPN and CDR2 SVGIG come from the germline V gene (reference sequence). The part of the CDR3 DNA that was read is TGTGCCTGGAGTCTGTCTTATGGC. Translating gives CAWSLSYG. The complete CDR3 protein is CAWSLSYGYTF. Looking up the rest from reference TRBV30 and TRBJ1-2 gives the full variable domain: SQTIHQWPATLVQPVGSPLSLECTVEGTSNPNLYWYRQAAGRGLQLLFYSVGIGQISSEVPQNLSASRPQDRQFILSSKKLLLSDSGFYLCAWSLSYGYTFGSGTRLTVV.

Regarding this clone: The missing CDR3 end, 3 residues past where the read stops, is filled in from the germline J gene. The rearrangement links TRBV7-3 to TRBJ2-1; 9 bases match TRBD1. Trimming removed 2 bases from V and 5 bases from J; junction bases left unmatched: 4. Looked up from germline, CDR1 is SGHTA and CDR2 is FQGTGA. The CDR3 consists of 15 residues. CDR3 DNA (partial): TGTGCCAGCAGCTTACTCGGGACAGGGAACAATGAG. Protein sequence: CASSLLGTGNNE. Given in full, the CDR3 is CASSLLGTGNNEQFF.

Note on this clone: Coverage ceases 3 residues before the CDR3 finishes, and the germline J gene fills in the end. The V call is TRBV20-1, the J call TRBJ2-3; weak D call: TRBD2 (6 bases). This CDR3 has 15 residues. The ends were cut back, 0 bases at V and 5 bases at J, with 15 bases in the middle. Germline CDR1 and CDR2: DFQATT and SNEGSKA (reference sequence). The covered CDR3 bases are TGCAGTGCTAGAGATGGGGGGATTCGGGAAGATACG. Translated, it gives CSARDGGIREDT. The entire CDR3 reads CSARDGGIREDTQYF.

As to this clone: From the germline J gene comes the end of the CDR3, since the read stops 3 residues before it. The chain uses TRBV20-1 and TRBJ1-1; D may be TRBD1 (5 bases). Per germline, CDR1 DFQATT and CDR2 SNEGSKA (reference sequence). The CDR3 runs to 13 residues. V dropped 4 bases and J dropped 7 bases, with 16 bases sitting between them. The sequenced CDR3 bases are TGCAGTGCTAACCCAGACAGTCGCCTTGAA. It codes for CSANPDSRLE. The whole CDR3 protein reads CSANPDSRLEAFF.